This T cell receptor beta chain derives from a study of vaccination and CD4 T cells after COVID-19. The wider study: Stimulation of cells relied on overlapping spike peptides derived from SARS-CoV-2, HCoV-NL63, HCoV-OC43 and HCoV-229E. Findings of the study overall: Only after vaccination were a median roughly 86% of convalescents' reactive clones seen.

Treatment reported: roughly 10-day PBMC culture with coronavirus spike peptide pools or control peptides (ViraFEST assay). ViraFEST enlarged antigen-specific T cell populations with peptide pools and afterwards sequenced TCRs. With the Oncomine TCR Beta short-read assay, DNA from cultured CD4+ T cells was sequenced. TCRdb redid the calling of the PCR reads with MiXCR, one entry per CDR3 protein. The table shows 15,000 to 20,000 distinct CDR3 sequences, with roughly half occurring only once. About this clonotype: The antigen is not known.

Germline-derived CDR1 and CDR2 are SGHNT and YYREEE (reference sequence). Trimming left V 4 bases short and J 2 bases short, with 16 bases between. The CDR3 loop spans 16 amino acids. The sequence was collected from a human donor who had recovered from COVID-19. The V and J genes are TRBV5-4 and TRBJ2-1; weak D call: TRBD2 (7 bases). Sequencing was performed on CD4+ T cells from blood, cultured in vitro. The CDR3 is CASSANQGRAYNEQFF. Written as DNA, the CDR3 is TGTGCCAGCAGCGCCAACCAGGGGAGGGCCTACAATGAGCAGTTCTTC.